The rows below give T cell receptor beta chains drawn from one sample of a study of shared clonotypes between healthy human individuals. Sequencing was performed with immunoSEQ multiplex PCR; in TCRdb, only in-frame clones are kept and a portion is missing. The sample yields hundreds of thousands of clones, roughly 73% seen once. Sequencing was carried out using memory CD4+ T cells sorted from blood. All receptors come from a woman aged 25 to 39 in good health. CDR3s include the opening cysteine and the closing phenylalanine or tryptophan. The order of the fields is clone size, V gene, CDR3 length, J gene, CDR3 protein. Clone size is stated in some rows and not others, as once, few, many or a class when expanded.

clone size: .
V gene: TRBV13
CDR3 length: 12
J gene: TRBJ2-2
CDR3 protein: CASSFSAGELFF

clone size: many
V gene: TRBV7-9
CDR3 length: 16
J gene: TRBJ2-3
CDR3 protein: CASSLGGESSTDTQYF

clone size: once
V gene: TRBV6-5
CDR3 length: 13
J gene: TRBJ1-5
CDR3 protein: CASSQITGDPQHF

clone size: once
V gene: TRBV30
CDR3 length: 15
J gene: TRBJ2-2
CDR3 protein: CAWSVRVANTGELFF

clone size: few
V gene: TRBV28
CDR3 length: 12
J gene: TRBJ1-2
CDR3 protein: CASTAVNEGYTF

clone size: once
V gene: TRBV5-1
CDR3 length: 17
J gene: TRBJ2-1
CDR3 protein: CASSLPLAGAVENEQFF

clone size: .
V gene: TRBV7-9
CDR3 length: 17
J gene: TRBJ1-1
CDR3 protein: CASRPGVSGGMNTEAFF

clone size: many
V gene: TRBV6-1
CDR3 length: 18
J gene: TRBJ1-4
CDR3 protein: CASSAGTGGGVTNEKLFF

clone size: .
V gene: TRBV7-9
CDR3 length: 15
J gene: TRBJ2-7
CDR3 protein: CASSAGQGSSYEQYF

clone size: .
V gene: TRBV6-1
CDR3 length: 15
J gene: TRBJ2-4
CDR3 protein: CASSDPGWSVNIQYF

clone size: .
V gene: TRBV11-2
CDR3 length: 13
J gene: TRBJ2-7
CDR3 protein: CASSFPDSYEQYF

clone size: .
V gene: TRBV11-3
CDR3 length: 14
J gene: TRBJ2-2
CDR3 protein: CASSAQGANGELFF

clone size: once
V gene: TRBV2
CDR3 length: 13
J gene: TRBJ2-7
CDR3 protein: CASTKGDPNEQYF

clone size: once
V gene: TRBV25-1
CDR3 length: 13
J gene: TRBJ2-7
CDR3 protein: CASSDRVGYEQYF

clone size: many
V gene: TRBV5-1
CDR3 length: 16
J gene: TRBJ2-7
CDR3 protein: CASSTGTSGGSYEQYF

clone size: few
V gene: TRBV2
CDR3 length: 13
J gene: TRBJ2-7
CDR3 protein: CASTGEFGYEQYF

clone size: .
V gene: TRBV6-1
CDR3 length: 16
J gene: TRBJ1-5
CDR3 protein: CASSEFSLGGRTAQHF

clone size: .
V gene: TRBV10-3
CDR3 length: 12
J gene: TRBJ2-7
CDR3 protein: CAISEAHILQYF

clone size: few
V gene: TRBV14
CDR3 length: 17
J gene: TRBJ2-7
CDR3 protein: CASSQMGLAGPGHEQYF

clone size: .
V gene: TRBV28
CDR3 length: 13
J gene: TRBJ1-4
CDR3 protein: CASSLTGREKLFF

clone size: once
V gene: TRBV28
CDR3 length: 14
J gene: TRBJ2-7
CDR3 protein: CASSGWDSSYEQYF

clone size: .
V gene: TRBV5-1
CDR3 length: 15
J gene: TRBJ2-5
CDR3 protein: CASSLVGLEGETQYF

clone size: .
V gene: TRBV20-1
CDR3 length: 11
J gene: TRBJ1-1
CDR3 protein: CTWGLGTEAFF

clone size: .
V gene: TRBV18
CDR3 length: 14
J gene: TRBJ1-1
CDR3 protein: CASSPQGLNTEAFF

clone size: .
V gene: TRBV18
CDR3 length: 15
J gene: TRBJ2-7
CDR3 protein: CASSQQTGQAYEQYF

clone size: .
V gene: TRBV28
CDR3 length: 15
J gene: TRBJ2-1
CDR3 protein: CASSTTGQRRNEQFF

clone size: .
V gene: TRBV19
CDR3 length: 15
J gene: TRBJ2-5
CDR3 protein: CASRRTSTQWETQYF

clone size: .
V gene: TRBV6-1
CDR3 length: 15
J gene: TRBJ1-4
CDR3 protein: CASRPQTGAAEKLFF

clone size: .
V gene: TRBV10-3
CDR3 length: 13
J gene: TRBJ1-5
CDR3 protein: CAISESNGQPQHF

clone size: .
V gene: TRBV10-2
CDR3 length: 13
J gene: TRBJ1-5
CDR3 protein: CAIGRGEFQPQHF

clone size: once
V gene: TRBV5-1
CDR3 length: 15
J gene: TRBJ2-1
CDR3 protein: CASAYASGSYNEQFF

clone size: .
V gene: TRBV4-1
CDR3 length: 18
J gene: TRBJ2-1
CDR3 protein: CASSQESSTSGKKDEQFF

clone size: once
V gene: TRBV2
CDR3 length: 16
J gene: TRBJ1-2
CDR3 protein: CASSATSGIGNYGYTF

clone size: .
V gene: TRBV6-6
CDR3 length: 14
J gene: TRBJ2-7
CDR3 protein: CASSYGLPGDEQYF

clone size: .
V gene: TRBV13
CDR3 length: 13
J gene: TRBJ2-7
CDR3 protein: CASSAPNTYEQYF

clone size: .
V gene: TRBV6-6
CDR3 length: 15
J gene: TRBJ1-3
CDR3 protein: CASSTGVGSGNTIYF

clone size: .
V gene: TRBV11-2
CDR3 length: 11
J gene: TRBJ2-7
CDR3 protein: CASSLRNEQYF

clone size: .
V gene: TRBV19
CDR3 length: 19
J gene: TRBJ2-3
CDR3 protein: CASSDQGPSGHTSTDTQYF

clone size: .
V gene: TRBV6-1
CDR3 length: 14
J gene: TRBJ2-5
CDR3 protein: CASKGQVIQETQYF

clone size: .
V gene: TRBV27
CDR3 length: 16
J gene: TRBJ2-7
CDR3 protein: CASSLLAGHGYYEQYF

clone size: .
V gene: TRBV28
CDR3 length: 17
J gene: TRBJ1-2
CDR3 protein: CASSPSGGGAPLYGYTF

clone size: .
V gene: TRBV7-7
CDR3 length: 13
J gene: TRBJ2-5
CDR3 protein: CASTPAREGTQYF

clone size: .
V gene: TRBV11-2
CDR3 length: 15
J gene: TRBJ1-3
CDR3 protein: CASSFAGTSGNTIYF

clone size: many
V gene: TRBV5-1
CDR3 length: 15
J gene: TRBJ2-1
CDR3 protein: CASSLDRVDYNEQFF

clone size: .
V gene: TRBV5-1
CDR3 length: 17
J gene: TRBJ2-7
CDR3 protein: CASSLEGGANLRGEQYF